This T cell receptor beta chain was recorded in a study of blood T cell dynamics during melanoma immunotherapy. Study-wide background: First-line therapy was either pembrolizumab or nivolumab with ipilimumab for metastatic melanoma.

Germline V gene sequence: CDR1 SGDLS, CDR2 YYNGEE. The CDR3 totals 12 residues. The V gene lost 5 bases and the J gene lost 6 bases, with 8 bases spanning the gap. With regard to this clone: Its target is unknown.

For sorted CD8+ subsets, all extracted DNA was loaded. This table comes from immunoSEQ multiplex PCR, and its TCRdb copy is limited to in-frame clones, with some not included. This repertoire shows under 2,000 clones, around 73% found once; its top ten account for almost 7%. Findings and caveats of the study: It remained unknown if the driving T cell clones were melanoma-specific. Cell-free DNA CDR3 sequences most resembled the immune-effector CD8+ subset, which was also most clonal.

Noted time point: pre-treatment baseline. TIE cells were CD3+ CD4- CD8+ CD45RA- CD45RO-high CD27- CCR7- memory T cells. Response was assessed by RECIST 1.1 at 12 weeks, except two rapid progressors. The TCR sequence derives from a human donor with melanoma. The chain employs TRBV9 and TRBJ2-2, with unresolved D. This sample comprised CD8+ T cells from blood, obtained from a patient treated with checkpoint blockade. The CDR3 DNA sequence: TGTGCCAGCAGTCCGGGCCCCGGGGAGCTGTTTTTT. It yields the protein CASSPGPGELFF. Looking up the rest from reference TRBV9 and TRBJ2-2 gives the full variable domain: DSGVTQTPKHLITATGQRVTLRCSPRSGDLSVYWYQQSLDQGLQFLIQYYNGEERAKGNILERFSAQQFPDLHSELNLSSLELGDSALYFCASSPGPGELFFGEGSRLTVL.